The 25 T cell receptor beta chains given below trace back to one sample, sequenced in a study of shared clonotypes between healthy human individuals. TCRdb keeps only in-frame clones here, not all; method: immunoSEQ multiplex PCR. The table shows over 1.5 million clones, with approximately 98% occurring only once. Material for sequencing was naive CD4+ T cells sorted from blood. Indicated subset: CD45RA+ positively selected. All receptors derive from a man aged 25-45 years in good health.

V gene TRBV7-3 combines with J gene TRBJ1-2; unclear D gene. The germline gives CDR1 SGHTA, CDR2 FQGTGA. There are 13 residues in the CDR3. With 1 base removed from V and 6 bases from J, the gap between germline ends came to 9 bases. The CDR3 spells CASSLKPENGYTF. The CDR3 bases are TGTGCCAGCAGCTTAAAACCCGAGAATGGCTACACCTTC.

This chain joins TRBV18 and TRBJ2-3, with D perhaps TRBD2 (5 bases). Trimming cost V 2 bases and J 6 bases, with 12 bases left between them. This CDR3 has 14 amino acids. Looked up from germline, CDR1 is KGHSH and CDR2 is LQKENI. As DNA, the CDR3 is TGTGCCAGCTCACCAATCGAGGGAACGGATACGCAGTATTTT. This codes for CASSPIEGTDTQYF.

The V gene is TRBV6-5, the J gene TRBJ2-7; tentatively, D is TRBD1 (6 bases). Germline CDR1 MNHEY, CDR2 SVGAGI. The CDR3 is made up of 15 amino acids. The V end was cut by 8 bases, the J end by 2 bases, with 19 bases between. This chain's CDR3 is CASYRNRDTTYEQYF. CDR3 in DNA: TGTGCCAGCTACCGCAACCGGGACACAACCTACGAGCAGTACTTC.

The CDR3 sequence: CASSPITDTQYF. The CDR3 DNA reads as TGTGCCAGCAGCCCTATCACAGATACGCAGTATTTT. V is TRBV9 and J is TRBJ2-3; D call uncertain. CDR1 and CDR2 from the germline V gene are SGDLS and YYNGEE. This CDR3 contains 12 residues. V was pared by 4 bases and J by 2 bases, with 5 bases between.

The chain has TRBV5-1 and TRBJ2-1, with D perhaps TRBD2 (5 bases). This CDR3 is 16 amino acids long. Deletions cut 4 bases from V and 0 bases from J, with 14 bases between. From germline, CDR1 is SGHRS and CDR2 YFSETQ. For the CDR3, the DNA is TGCGCCAGCAGCCTAGCCCGGGGAAGCTCCTACAATGAGCAGTTCTTC. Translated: CASSLARGSSYNEQFF.

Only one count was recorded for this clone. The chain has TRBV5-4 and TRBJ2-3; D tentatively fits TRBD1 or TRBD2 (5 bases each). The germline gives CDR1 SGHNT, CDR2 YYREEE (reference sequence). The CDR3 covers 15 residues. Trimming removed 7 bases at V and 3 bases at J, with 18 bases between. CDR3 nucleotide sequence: TGTGCCAGCTACGGCCGTTTTGGGGGTACAGATACGCAGTATTTT. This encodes CASYGRFGGTDTQYF.

The DNA for the CDR3 is TGTGCCAGCAGCTTGGCGACTAATGAAAAACTGTTTTTT. This codes for CASSLATNEKLFF. The V gene is TRBV5-4, the J gene TRBJ1-4; D unclear. The length of the CDR3 is 13 residues. Trimming stripped 0 bases from V and 2 bases from J, with 2 bases between. CDR1 is SGHNT, CDR2 YYREEE, per germline (reference sequence).

CDR3: CASSQGLAGSTDTQYF. The DNA for the CDR3 is TGTGCCAGCAGCCAAGGACTAGCGGGAAGCACAGATACGCAGTATTTT. J is TRBJ2-3 and V is TRBV4-2; 11 nucleotides align to TRBD2. The CDR3 spans 16 residues. The germline V gene has CDR1 LGHNA and CDR2 YNFKEQ. J lost 0 bases, V lost 1 base, and 0 bases had no gene match.

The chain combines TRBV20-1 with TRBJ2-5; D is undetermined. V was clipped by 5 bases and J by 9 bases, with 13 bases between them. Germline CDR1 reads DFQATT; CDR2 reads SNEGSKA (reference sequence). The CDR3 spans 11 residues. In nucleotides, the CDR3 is TGCAGTGCTGCTAAACCAAGGGCCCAGTACTTC. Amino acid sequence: CSAAKPRAQYF.

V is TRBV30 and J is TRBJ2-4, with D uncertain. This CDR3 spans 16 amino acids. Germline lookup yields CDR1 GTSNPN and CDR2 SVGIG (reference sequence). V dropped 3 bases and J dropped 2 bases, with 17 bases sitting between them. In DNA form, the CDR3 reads TGTGCCTGGAGCCTAAACAGATTTGGGACCAAAAACATTCAGTACTTC. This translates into CAWSLNRFGTKNIQYF.

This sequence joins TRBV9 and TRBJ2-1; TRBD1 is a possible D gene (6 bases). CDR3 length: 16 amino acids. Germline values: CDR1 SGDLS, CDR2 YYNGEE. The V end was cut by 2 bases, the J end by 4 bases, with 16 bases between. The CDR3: CASSVTTGTYYNEQFF. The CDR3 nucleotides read TGTGCCAGCAGCGTTACTACCGGGACATATTACAATGAGCAGTTCTTC.

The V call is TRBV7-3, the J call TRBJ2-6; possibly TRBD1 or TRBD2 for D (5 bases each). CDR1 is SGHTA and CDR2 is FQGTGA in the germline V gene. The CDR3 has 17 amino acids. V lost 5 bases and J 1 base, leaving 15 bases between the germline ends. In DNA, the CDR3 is TGTGCCAGCAGCAGCCAGGGAGCCATATCTGGGGCCAACGTCCTGACTTTC. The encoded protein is CASSSQGAISGANVLTF.

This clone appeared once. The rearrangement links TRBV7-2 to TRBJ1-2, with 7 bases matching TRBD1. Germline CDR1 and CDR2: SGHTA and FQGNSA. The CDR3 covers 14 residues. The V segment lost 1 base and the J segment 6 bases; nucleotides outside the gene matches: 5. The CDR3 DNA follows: TGTGCCAGCAGCTTAGTAGGGCAGGGGGATGGCTACACCTTC. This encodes CASSLVGQGDGYTF.

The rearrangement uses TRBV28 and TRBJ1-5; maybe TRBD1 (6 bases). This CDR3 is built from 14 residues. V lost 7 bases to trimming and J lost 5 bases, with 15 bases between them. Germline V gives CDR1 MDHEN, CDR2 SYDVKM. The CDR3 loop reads CASTEGGWDQPQHF. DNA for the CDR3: TGTGCCAGCACCGAGGGGGGGTGGGATCAGCCCCAGCATTTT.

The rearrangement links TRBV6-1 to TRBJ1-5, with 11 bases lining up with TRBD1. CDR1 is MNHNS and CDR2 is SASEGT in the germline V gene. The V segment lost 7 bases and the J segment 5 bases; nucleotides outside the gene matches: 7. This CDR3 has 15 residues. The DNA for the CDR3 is TGTGCCAGCATTACACCGGGACAGGGGGATCAGCCCCAGCATTTT. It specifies CASITPGQGDQPQHF.

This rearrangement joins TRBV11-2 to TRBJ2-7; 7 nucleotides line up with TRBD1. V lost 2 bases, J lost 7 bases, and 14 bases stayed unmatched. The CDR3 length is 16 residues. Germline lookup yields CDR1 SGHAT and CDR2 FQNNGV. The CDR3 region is CASSLSHRQGTGEQYF. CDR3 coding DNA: TGTGCCAGCAGCTTAAGTCACAGACAGGGTACGGGGGAGCAGTACTTC. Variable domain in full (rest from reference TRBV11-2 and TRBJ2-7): EAGVAQSPRYKIIEKRQSVAFWCNPISGHATLYWYQQILGQGPKLLIQFQNNGVVDDSQLPKDRFSAERLKGVDSTLKIQPAKLEDSAVYLCASSLSHRQGTGEQYFGPGTRLTVT.

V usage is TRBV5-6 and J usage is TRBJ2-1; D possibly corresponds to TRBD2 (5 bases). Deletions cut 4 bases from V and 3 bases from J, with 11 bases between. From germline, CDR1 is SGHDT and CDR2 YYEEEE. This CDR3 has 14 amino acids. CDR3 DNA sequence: TGTGCCAGCAGCGGGCTGGGAGTCTACAATGAGCAGTTCTTC. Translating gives CASSGLGVYNEQFF.

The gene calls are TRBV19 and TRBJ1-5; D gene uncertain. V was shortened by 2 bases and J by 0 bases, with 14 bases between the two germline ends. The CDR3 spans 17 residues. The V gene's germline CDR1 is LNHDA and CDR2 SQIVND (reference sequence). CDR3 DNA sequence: TGTGCCAGTAGTATAATTGTGGTTGGGAATAGCAATCAGCCCCAGCATTTT. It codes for CASSIIVVGNSNQPQHF.

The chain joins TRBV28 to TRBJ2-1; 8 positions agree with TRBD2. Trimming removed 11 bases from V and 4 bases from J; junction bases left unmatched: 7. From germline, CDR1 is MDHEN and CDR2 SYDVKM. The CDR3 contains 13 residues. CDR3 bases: TGTGCCGGAGCGGGAGCTCTTTACAATGAGCAGTTCTTC. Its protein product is CAGAGALYNEQFF.

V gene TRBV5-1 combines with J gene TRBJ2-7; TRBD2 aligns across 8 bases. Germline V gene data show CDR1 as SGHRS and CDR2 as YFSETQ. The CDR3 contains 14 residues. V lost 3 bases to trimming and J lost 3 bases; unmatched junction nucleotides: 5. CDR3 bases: TGCGCCAGCAGCTCAGCGGGAGTGGGCTACGAGCAGTACTTC. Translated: CASSSAGVGYEQYF. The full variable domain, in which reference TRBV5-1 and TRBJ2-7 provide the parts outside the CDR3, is KAGVTQTPRYLIKTRGQQVTLSCSPISGHRSVSWYQQTPGQGLQFLFEYFSETQRNKGNFPGRFSGRQFSNSRSEMNVSTLELGDSALYLCASSSAGVGYEQYFGPGTRLTVT.

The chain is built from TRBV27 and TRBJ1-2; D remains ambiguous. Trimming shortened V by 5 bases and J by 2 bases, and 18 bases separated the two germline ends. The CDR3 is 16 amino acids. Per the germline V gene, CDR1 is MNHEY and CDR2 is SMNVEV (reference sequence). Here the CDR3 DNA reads TGTGCCAGCAGTACCCCTCGGGGAGGGAAGAACTATGGCTACACCTTC. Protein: CASSTPRGGKNYGYTF.

The CDR3 protein is CASSHTGGQHEQYF. CDR3 nucleotide sequence: TGTGCCAGCAGTCATACAGGGGGCCAGCACGAGCAGTACTTC. The chain recombines TRBV7-9 with TRBJ2-7, with 9 bases that match TRBD1. This CDR3 comprises 14 residues. The germline V gene encodes CDR1 SEHNR and CDR2 FQNEAQ (reference sequence). The J segment lost 5 bases and the V segment lost 6 bases, leaving 8 bases of the junction unmatched.

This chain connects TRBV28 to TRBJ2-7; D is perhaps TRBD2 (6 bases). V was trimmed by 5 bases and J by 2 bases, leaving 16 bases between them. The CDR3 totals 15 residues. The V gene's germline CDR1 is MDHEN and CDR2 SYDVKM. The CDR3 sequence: CASSGSLTGAYEQYF. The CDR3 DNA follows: TGTGCCAGCAGTGGTAGCCTAACGGGGGCCTACGAGCAGTACTTC.

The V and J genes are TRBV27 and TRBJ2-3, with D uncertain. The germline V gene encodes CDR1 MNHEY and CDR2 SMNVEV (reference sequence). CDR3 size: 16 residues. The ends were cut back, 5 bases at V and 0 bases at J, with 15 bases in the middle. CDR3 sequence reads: CASSATGRVSTDTQYF. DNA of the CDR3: TGTGCCAGCAGTGCCACGGGTCGAGTAAGCACAGATACGCAGTATTTT.

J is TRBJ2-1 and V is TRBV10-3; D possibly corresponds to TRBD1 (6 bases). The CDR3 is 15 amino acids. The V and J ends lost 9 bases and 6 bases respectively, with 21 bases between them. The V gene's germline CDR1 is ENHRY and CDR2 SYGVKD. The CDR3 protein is CAIGAGTSTINEQFF. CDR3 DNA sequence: TGTGCCATTGGAGCCGGGACAAGCACTATCAATGAGCAGTTCTTC.